Below are 31 T cell receptor beta chains sequenced from a single sample in a study of CD8+ T cells in alopecia areata. RNA extraction and reverse transcription yielded cDNA as sequencing template. Produced via immunoSEQ multiplex PCR; TCRdb's table is partial and in-frame only. The sample lists around 290,000 clones, none appearing once, the ten largest making up more than 1%. A panel of CD4, CD8alpha, NKG2D, NKG2ACE and other markers served to sort pooled cutaneous lymph node cells. The sequencing input was CD4+ T cells sorted from a lymph node. These receptors came from a C3H/HeJ mouse with alopecia areata. The MHC haplotype of this mouse line is H2-k.

This clone was counted only a few times. Gene names are the mouse ones. The read is 4 residues too short to cover the CDR3 end, so that end is filled in from the germline J gene. The same CDR3 arises from other DNA sequences in this sample as well. The chain employs TRBV19 and TRBJ2-5, with a tentative D call TRBD2 (6 bases). Germline lookup yields CDR1 FNHDT and CDR2 SITEND (reference sequence). Trimming pared 5 bases from V and 2 bases from J, leaving 9 bases between. This CDR3 comprises 13 residues. The CDR3 protein is CASRMGVQDTQYF. The sequenced CDR3 bases are TGTGCCAGCAGGATGGGGGTCCAAGAC. Supplemented by reference TRBV19 and TRBJ2-5, the full variable domain reads GGIITQTPKFLIGQEGQKLTLKCQQNFNHDTMYWYRQDSGKGLRLIYYSITENDLQKGDLSEGYDASREKKSSFSLTVTSAQKNEMAVFLCASRMGVQDTQYFGPGTRLLVL.

Comments on this clone: The gene symbols are mouse symbols. The read comes to an end 4 residues before the CDR3 does, leaving the germline J gene to fill in the end. This rearrangement joins TRBV19 to TRBJ2-5; perhaps TRBD2 as D (7 bases). The length of the CDR3 is 13 residues. Germline V CDR1 and CDR2: FNHDT, SITEND (reference sequence). Here the CDR3 reads CASNRGARDTQYF. The CDR3 DNA, read in part, is TGTGCCAGCAACCGGGGGGCGCGGGAC.

On this clone: Germline and genes here are mouse. Read data end 4 residues before the CDR3 end; the end is taken from the germline J gene. The V gene is TRBV13-2, the J gene TRBJ1-2, with D hard to call. Germline V gene data show CDR1 as NNHNN and CDR2 as SYGAGS (reference sequence). V lost 4 bases, J lost 4 bases, and 8 bases lay in between. This CDR3 region has 12 residues. CDR3 in amino acids: CASGYSASDYTF. The sequenced part of the CDR3 DNA is TGTGCCAGCGGTTACAGTGCCTCC.

This clone has only a few counts. Gene and germline names: mouse. The CDR3 spells CASSLGDRDGNTEVFF. The CDR3 DNA, read in part, is TGTGCCAGCAGCTTAGGAGACAGGGACGGCAACACA. This rearrangement joins TRBV3 to TRBJ1-1; TRBD1 agrees at 7 bases. Coverage ceases 4 residues before the CDR3 finishes, and the germline J gene fills in the end. The CDR3 is 16 amino acids. The J segment lost 2 bases and the V segment lost 1 base, leaving 7 bases of the junction unmatched. Germline V gene lookup returns CDR1 SNHLY and CDR2 FYNGKV (reference sequence).

This clone was counted between two and nine times. Germline and genes: mouse. The read terminates 4 residues ahead of where the CDR3 ends, so the germline J gene completes it. J is TRBJ2-4 and V is TRBV1, with 8 bases matching TRBD2. CDR1 NSQYPW and CDR2 LRSPGD come from the germline V gene (reference sequence). The junction had 5 bases not matched to a gene; V was cut back by 0 bases and J by 3 bases. The CDR3 totals 16 residues. Partial CDR3 DNA: TGCACCTGCAGTGCAGATCTTTTGGGGGGGCAAAAC. It is translated as CTCSADLLGGQN. The entire CDR3 reads CTCSADLLGGQNTLYF.

With respect to this clone: The genes are named according to mouse. The read ends 4 residues early relative to the CDR3; the germline J gene fills the gap. The rearrangement links TRBV13-2 to TRBJ1-1; 10 bases agree with TRBD1. Germline CDR1 NNHNN, CDR2 SYGAGS (reference sequence). The V and J ends lost 3 bases and 3 bases, in that order; junction bases with no gene match: 2. The CDR3 is 14 amino acids. The sequenced CDR3 bases are TGTGCCAGCGGTGGGGGACAGGGGTACACA. This codes for CASGGGQGYT. The CDR3 reads in full as CASGGGQGYTEVFF.

Concerning this clone itself: The gene symbols are mouse symbols. The read ends 4 residues early relative to the CDR3; the germline J gene fills the gap. In the same sample, other DNA sequences code for this CDR3. The rearrangement links TRBV1 to TRBJ2-5; D ambiguous. With 0 bases removed from V and 3 bases from J, the gap between germline ends came to 7 bases. Germline values: CDR1 NSQYPW, CDR2 LRSPGD (reference sequence). CDR3 length: 14 residues. The CDR3 DNA, read in part, is TGCACCTGCAGTGCAGATCGAGGGCAAGAC. Its protein product is CTCSADRGQD. The full CDR3 protein is CTCSADRGQDTQYF.

This clone turned up a few times. The germline and genes are mouse ones. Read data end 4 residues before the CDR3 end; the end is taken from the germline J gene. The V call is TRBV13-1, the J call TRBJ2-2, with 8 bases identical to TRBD2. J lost 4 bases, V lost 0 bases, and 8 bases had no gene match. CDR3 length: 17 residues. Germline V gene lookup returns CDR1 NSHNY and CDR2 SYGAGN. This CDR3 is CASSDARWGEVTGQLYF. The covered CDR3 bases are TGTGCCAGCAGTGATGCACGCTGGGGGGAGGTCACCGGG.

This clone was counted a few times. Mouse names are used for the genes. The read ends 4 residues early relative to the CDR3; the germline J gene fills the gap. This chain links TRBV31 with TRBJ2-5, with 7 nucleotides matching TRBD1. CDR1 GKSSPN and CDR2 SITVG come from the germline V gene. The CDR3 is made up of 15 amino acids. CDR3 region: CAWSPLTGKEDTQYF. The part of the CDR3 DNA that was read is TGTGCCTGGAGTCCCTTGACAGGGAAGGAGGAC.

This clone has only a few counts. Gene names and germline match the mouse. The read comes to an end 3 residues before the CDR3 does, leaving the germline J gene to fill in the end. The V call is TRBV19, the J call TRBJ1-6, with D unresolved. TRBJ1-6 has ORF status, its function being uncertain. V was pared by 2 bases and J by 5 bases, with 8 bases between. The CDR3 runs to 14 residues. CDR1 is FNHDT and CDR2 is SITEND in the germline V gene (reference sequence). The DNA read from the CDR3 is TGTGCCAGCAGTATCCAGCAAAATAATTCGCCC. It is translated as CASSIQQNNSP. The entire CDR3 protein is CASSIQQNNSPLYF.

Remarks on this clone: Gene names follow the mouse nomenclature. The sequence runs out 4 residues before the end of the CDR3; the remainder is reconstructed from the germline J gene. V is TRBV13-2 and J is TRBJ1-1; 7 positions match TRBD1. Germline CDR1 NNHNN, CDR2 SYGAGS (reference sequence). CDR3 length equals 14 residues. The sequenced CDR3 bases are TGTGCCAGCGGCCTCTCATCGGGACAGTCA. Translation gives CASGLSSGQS. The entire CDR3 reads CASGLSSGQSEVFF.

On this clone: The gene names given are mouse names. Sequencing ends 4 residues short of the CDR3 end; the germline J gene provides the rest. Other DNA sequences within the sample encode an identical CDR3. V gene TRBV1 combines with J gene TRBJ2-7; TRBD2 agrees at 10 bases. Germline V CDR1 and CDR2: NSQYPW, LRSPGD (reference sequence). The CDR3 spans 15 residues. The sequenced part of the CDR3 DNA is TGCACCTGCAGTGCAGATCAACTGGGGGGGTAT. Translated, it gives CTCSADQLGGY. In full, the CDR3 is CTCSADQLGGYEQYF. The whole variable domain, filled in from reference TRBV1 and TRBJ2-7, reads VTLLEQNPRWRLVPRGQAVNLRCILKNSQYPWMSWYQQDLQKQLQWLFTLRSPGDKEVKSLPGADYLATRVTDTELRLQVANMSQGRTLYCTCSADQLGGYEQYFGPGTRLTVL.

As to this clone: The genes and germline here are from mouse. The DNA ends 4 residues before the CDR3 does, and the rest of the CDR3 is filled in from the germline J gene. The identical CDR3 is also encoded by other nucleotide sequences in the sample. The chain uses TRBV5 and TRBJ2-1; a possible D gene is TRBD1 (6 bases). Trimming took 3 bases from V and 4 from J, leaving 13 bases between them. The CDR3 has 15 amino acids. CDR1 is LGHNA and CDR2 is YNLKQL in the germline V gene (reference sequence). The CDR3 spells CASSHPGQNYAEQFF. Partial CDR3 DNA: TGTGCCAGCAGCCACCCGGGACAAAATTATGCT.

With regard to this clone: Gene names follow the mouse nomenclature. The read stops 4 residues short of the end of the CDR3; the missing end is completed from the germline J gene. The rearrangement joins TRBV17 to TRBJ2-7; no clear D. CDR1 is MNHDT and CDR2 is YYDKIL in the germline V gene. This CDR3 comprises 14 residues. CDR3 loop: CASSRAPQNYEQYF. The sequenced CDR3 bases are TGTGCTAGCAGTAGAGCCCCACAAAATTAT. The full variable domain, completed using reference TRBV17 and TRBJ2-7, is DTTVKQNPRYKLARVGKPVNLICSQTMNHDTMYWYQKKPNQAPKLLLFYYDKILNREADTFEKFQSSRPNNSFCSLYIGSAGLEYSAMYLCASSRAPQNYEQYFGPGTRLTVL.

This clone was counted between two and nine times. Gene names and germline match the mouse. The DNA ends 4 residues before the CDR3 does, and the rest of the CDR3 is filled in from the germline J gene. The chain couples TRBV17 to TRBJ2-5, with D perhaps TRBD1 (5 bases). There are 14 residues in the CDR3. The germline V gene encodes CDR1 MNHDT and CDR2 YYDKIL. V was shortened by 0 bases and J by 1 base, with 5 bases between the two germline ends. Incomplete CDR3 DNA: TGTGCTAGCAGTAGAGAGACAGACCAAGAC. Translating gives CASSRETDQD. The full CDR3 reads CASSRETDQDTQYF.

Comment on this clone: The germline and genes are mouse ones. CDR3 DNA (partial): TGTGCCAGCAGCCAAAAGACAGGGGGCGACACA. Translation gives CASSQKTGGDT. The whole CDR3 reads CASSQKTGGDTEVFF. This rearrangement joins TRBV5 to TRBJ1-1, with 10 bases that match TRBD1. The CDR3 end falls 4 residues outside the read, so it is completed with the germline J gene. From germline, CDR1 is LGHNA and CDR2 YNLKQL (reference sequence). The CDR3 runs 15 residues. The V and J ends lost 2 bases and 3 bases, in that order; junction bases with no gene match: 3.

Worth noting for this clone: Here the gene names and germline are mouse. The read ends 4 residues early relative to the CDR3; the germline J gene fills the gap. The identical CDR3 is also encoded by other nucleotide sequences in the sample. This chain uses TRBV31 with TRBJ2-5, with 7 bases matching TRBD1. V dropped 0 bases and J dropped 2; count of bases not matched to a gene: 2. This CDR3 is 14 amino acids long. Germline V lookup: CDR1 GKSSPN, CDR2 SITVG. The chain's CDR3 is CAWSLRDSQDTQYF. The CDR3 DNA, read in part, is TGTGCCTGGAGTCTGAGGGACAGCCAAGAC.

Note on this clone: Any gene name here is a mouse gene name. Coverage ceases 4 residues before the CDR3 finishes, and the germline J gene fills in the end. The chain links TRBV3 to TRBJ2-5, with TRBD1 as a possible D gene (6 bases). Germline V gene sequence: CDR1 SNHLY, CDR2 FYNGKV (reference sequence). Trimming took off 5 bases at V and 0 bases at J, with 9 bases between the two ends. The length of the CDR3 is 14 residues. Incomplete CDR3 DNA: TGTGCCAGCAGCCGGGACAATAACCAAGAC. Translated, it gives CASSRDNNQD. The whole CDR3 protein is CASSRDNNQDTQYF. The full variable domain, completed using reference TRBV3 and TRBJ2-5, is GPKVLQIPSHQIIDMGQMVTLNCDPVSNHLYFYWYKQILGQQMEFLVNFYNGKVMEKSKLFKDQFSVERPDGSYFTLKIQPTALEDSAVYFCASSRDNNQDTQYFGPGTRLLVL.

This clone showed up just a few times. Gene names denote mouse genes. Coverage ceases 4 residues before the CDR3 finishes, and the germline J gene fills in the end. The chain links TRBV1 to TRBJ2-5, with no clear D. In germline, CDR1 is NSQYPW, CDR2 LRSPGD (reference sequence). The CDR3 totals 14 residues. Trimming removed 0 bases at V and 3 bases at J, with 7 bases between. CDR3 DNA, as far as it was read: TGCACCTGCAGTGCAGATGCCTGGCAAGAC. Protein sequence: CTCSADAWQD. The CDR3 as a whole reads CTCSADAWQDTQYF. The full variable domain, completed using reference TRBV1 and TRBJ2-5, is VTLLEQNPRWRLVPRGQAVNLRCILKNSQYPWMSWYQQDLQKQLQWLFTLRSPGDKEVKSLPGADYLATRVTDTELRLQVANMSQGRTLYCTCSADAWQDTQYFGPGTRLLVL.

Worth noting for this clone: The genes and germline here are from mouse. The read ends 4 residues shy of where the CDR3 ends; the end is completed using the germline J gene. This sample includes further DNA sequences coding for the same CDR3. The chain links TRBV19 to TRBJ2-2; no firm D call. This CDR3 comprises 15 residues. The germline gives CDR1 FNHDT, CDR2 SITEND (reference sequence). V was shortened by 2 bases and J by 0 bases, with 8 bases between the two germline ends. The part of the CDR3 DNA that was read is TGTGCCAGCAGTATCCCAACAACAAACACCGGG. Translated: CASSIPTTNTG. The CDR3, in full, reads CASSIPTTNTGQLYF. Full variable domain (remainder filled in from reference TRBV19 and TRBJ2-2): GGIITQTPKFLIGQEGQKLTLKCQQNFNHDTMYWYRQDSGKGLRLIYYSITENDLQKGDLSEGYDASREKKSSFSLTVTSAQKNEMAVFLCASSIPTTNTGQLYFGEGSKLTVL.

As for this clone: Gene and germline names: mouse. The CDR3 goes on 4 residues after the read ends, and that part is filled in from the germline J gene. The same CDR3 also results from other DNA sequences found in this sample. J is TRBJ2-2 and V is TRBV13-1; D remains unclear. The CDR3 totals 14 residues. Trimming stripped 1 base from V and 1 base from J, with 5 bases between. Germline V gene sequence: CDR1 NSHNY, CDR2 SYGAGN. The CDR3 bases that were read are TGTGCCAGCAGTGATCCCCTAAACACCGGG. Its protein is CASSDPLNTG. The CDR3 as a whole reads CASSDPLNTGQLYF.

Many counts were recorded for this clone. Gene names and germline match the mouse. The read terminates 4 residues before the CDR3 end, so the remaining end is supplied by the germline J gene. The chain combines TRBV17 with TRBJ2-1; TRBD1 might be the D (5 bases). The germline gives CDR1 MNHDT, CDR2 YYDKIL. Trimming shortened V by 4 bases and J by 3 bases, and 13 bases separated the two germline ends. This CDR3 region has 15 residues. CDR3 bases read: TGTGCTAGCAGTATTCTCCGACAGATCTATGCT. The encoded protein is CASSILRQIYA. From start to end, the CDR3 is CASSILRQIYAEQFF.

This clone was detected a few times. Mouse germline and gene names are used. The CDR3 end is not reached by the read, which stops 4 residues before it; the germline J gene fills it in. This chain joins TRBV13-3 and TRBJ2-3, with a weak D call TRBD1 (6 bases). V lost 2 bases and J 2 bases, leaving 9 bases between the germline ends. CDR3 length: 14 residues. CDR1 NNHDY and CDR2 SYVADS come from the germline V gene. This chain's CDR3 is CASSEGTPAETLYF. CDR3 DNA, as far as it was read: TGTGCCAGCAGTGAGGGGACACCTGCAGAA.

Remarks on this clone: Gene names follow the mouse nomenclature. With the read ending 4 residues before the CDR3 end, the germline J gene is used to fill in that end. The chain employs TRBV1 and TRBJ2-1, with 9 bases that match TRBD1. Germline V gene sequence: CDR1 NSQYPW, CDR2 LRSPGD (reference sequence). The V segment lost 4 bases and the J segment 4 bases; nucleotides outside the gene matches: 5. The CDR3 spans 15 residues. This CDR3 is CTCSGDRVGYAEQFF. The part of the CDR3 DNA that was read is TGCACCTGCAGTGGGGACAGGGTAGGGTATGCT.

This clone showed up just a few times. Here the gene names and germline are mouse. The read finishes 4 residues shy of the CDR3 end, and the germline J gene is used to complete it. The chain has TRBV1 and TRBJ2-1; 10 bases map to TRBD1. Unmatched junction bases numbered 7, after V lost 5 bases and J lost 6 bases. The V gene's germline CDR1 is NSQYPW and CDR2 LRSPGD (reference sequence). CDR3 length: 15 amino acids. The CDR3 region is CTCSSRDRGSAEQFF. The sequenced part of the CDR3 DNA is TGCACCTGCAGTTCGCGGGACAGGGGATCTGCT.

This clone was observed a few times. Genes here carry mouse names. The read ends 4 residues before the CDR3 terminus; that terminus is restored from the germline J gene. The chain uses TRBV29 and TRBJ2-2; D is perhaps TRBD1 (5 bases). Trimming removed 2 bases at V and 1 base at J, with 8 bases between. The CDR3 is 15 amino acids. Germline V gene sequence: CDR1 MSHET, CDR2 SYDVDS. CDR3 amino acids: CASSLAGKNTGQLYF. The CDR3 bases that were read are TGTGCTAGCAGTTTAGCAGGGAAAAACACCGGG.

This clone has just a few counts. Gene names and germline match the mouse. Sequencing ends 4 residues short of the CDR3 end; the germline J gene provides the rest. This sequence joins TRBV19 and TRBJ2-7; TRBD2 matches at 10 bases. This CDR3 contains 14 residues. Germline CDR1 FNHDT, CDR2 SITEND (reference sequence). CDR3 bases read: TGTGCCAGCAGTACAACTGGGGGGGATTAT. Protein product: CASSTTGGDY. The complete CDR3 reads CASSTTGGDYEQYF. Based on the CDR3 plus reference TRBV19 and TRBJ2-7, the full variable domain is GGIITQTPKFLIGQEGQKLTLKCQQNFNHDTMYWYRQDSGKGLRLIYYSITENDLQKGDLSEGYDASREKKSSFSLTVTSAQKNEMAVFLCASSTTGGDYEQYFGPGTRLTVL.

As for this clone: The gene symbols are mouse symbols. The read ends 4 residues before the CDR3 terminus; that terminus is restored from the germline J gene. This rearrangement joins TRBV13-1 to TRBJ2-7, with TRBD2 matching over 12 bases. The CDR3 spans 15 residues. The germline gives CDR1 NSHNY, CDR2 SYGAGN. The CDR3 sequence: CASRKWDWGDYEQYF. Incomplete CDR3 DNA: TGTGCCAGCAGGAAATGGGACTGGGGGGATTAT.

With regard to this clone: Gene names and germline match the mouse. The read halts 4 residues ahead of the CDR3 end, with the missing end drawn from the germline J gene. This sample includes further DNA sequences coding for the same CDR3. This chain uses TRBV31 with TRBJ2-4, with 8 bases aligning to TRBD2. Per germline, CDR1 GKSSPN and CDR2 SITVG. V shed 3 bases and J 0 bases; nucleotides not matched to a gene: 5. The CDR3 is 15 amino acids. The sequenced CDR3 bases are TGTGCCTGGAGCCGAACTGGGGGTAGTCAAAAC. Translated, it gives CAWSRTGGSQN. The whole CDR3 sequence reads CAWSRTGGSQNTLYF.

A word on this clone: Gene names and germline refer to mouse. The read is 4 residues too short to cover the CDR3 end, so that end is filled in from the germline J gene. The rearrangement joins TRBV5 to TRBJ2-3; TRBD1 is a possible D gene (6 bases). Trimming took off 2 bases at V and 0 bases at J, with 9 bases between the two ends. CDR1 LGHNA and CDR2 YNLKQL come from the germline V gene (reference sequence). The CDR3 covers 15 residues. CDR3 DNA, as far as it was read: TGTGCCAGCAGCCAACAACAGGGTAGTGCAGAA. It is translated as CASSQQQGSAE. The complete CDR3 sequence is CASSQQQGSAETLYF.

This clone was counted between two and nine times. Gene names and germline match the mouse. This CDR3 reads CTCSAGDWGRDTQYF. The part of the CDR3 DNA that was read is TGCACCTGCAGTGCAGGGGACTGGGGGAGGGAC. The V gene is TRBV1, the J gene TRBJ2-5, with 11 bases lining up with TRBD2. The CDR3 goes on 4 residues after the read ends, and that part is filled in from the germline J gene. The CDR3 has 15 amino acids. CDR1 NSQYPW and CDR2 LRSPGD come from the germline V gene (reference sequence).